This is a list of T cell receptor beta chains from one sample in a study of control samples from healthy donors and cancer patients. This table comes from immunoSEQ multiplex PCR, and its TCRdb copy is limited to in-frame clones, with some not included. The sample has some 130,000 clones; approximately 89% are singletons. The sample was blood. The receptors here all came from a man aged 35 to 55 in good health. CDR3s include the opening cysteine and the closing phenylalanine or tryptophan. D genes are given only for firm matches. Expanded clones are given a class, and other clones once, few, many or no size at all.

j_call,clone_size,v_call,d_call,cdr3_nt,cdr3_aa
TRBJ2-2,NA,TRBV19,NA,TGTGCCAGTAGCATAAGTGCAGCGGACACCGGGGAGCTGTTTTTT,CASSISAADTGELFF
TRBJ2-7,NA,TRBV24-1,TRBD1,TGTGCCACCAGTGATTCGGGACAGCACTCCTACGAGCAGTACTTC,CATSDSGQHSYEQYF
TRBJ2-5,NA,TRBV10-1,NA,TGCGCCAGCAGTGACCGGGAGACCCAGTACTTC,CASSDRETQYF
TRBJ2-1,once,TRBV11-3,NA,TGTGCCAGCAGTCCTCCCGGGGGCTCTGAGCAGTTCTTC,CASSPPGGSEQFF
TRBJ1-4,NA,TRBV14,NA,TGTGCCAGCAGCCAGGGGGCTAATGAAAAACTGTTTTTT,CASSQGANEKLFF
TRBJ2-5,NA,TRBV10-3,NA,TGTGCCATCAGCCAACTAGGGGACCAAGAGACCCAGTACTTC,CAISQLGDQETQYF
TRBJ1-2,NA,TRBV19,NA,TGTGCCAGTAGTCCTACACGCGCGGGCTACTATGGCTACACCTTC,CASSPTRAGYYGYTF
TRBJ1-4,NA,TRBV10-3,TRBD1,TGTGCCATCAGTGAGGGACAGGGTAAACTGTTTTTT,CAISEGQGKLFF
TRBJ1-4,NA,TRBV6-5,TRBD1,TGTGCCAGTGACAGGACAGGGAATGAAAAACTGTTTTTT,CASDRTGNEKLFF
TRBJ1-3,NA,TRBV6-5,NA,TGTGCCAGCAGTTACTCAAACAACCACGTAGGGGACACCATATATTTT,CASSYSNNHVGDTIYF
TRBJ1-6,NA,TRBV6-4,NA,TGTGCCAGCGGGTCGGACAGAAATTCACCCCTCCACTTT,CASGSDRNSPLHF
TRBJ2-7,NA,TRBV19,NA,TGTGCCAGTAGTATGTTGGCTTCCGAGCAGTACTTC,CASSMLASEQYF
TRBJ2-2,NA,TRBV15,NA,TGTGCCACCAGCAGAGCTAACACCGGGGAGCTGTTTTTT,CATSRANTGELFF
TRBJ1-2,NA,TRBV12-3/TRBV12-4,NA,TGTGCCAGCAGTTTAGCAACGGGGGGTGGCTACACCTTC,CASSLATGGGYTF
TRBJ1-2,NA,TRBV24-1,TRBD1,TGTGCCACCAGTGGTGCGACAGGGGGTCATTTAACCTTC,CATSGATGGHLTF
TRBJ1-5,NA,TRBV5-5,NA,TGTGCCAGCAGCAATACGGTTAGCAATCAGCCCCAGCATTTT,CASSNTVSNQPQHF
TRBJ2-5,NA,TRBV27,NA,TGTGCCAGCGGGTATGGGGCTCAGTACTTC,CASGYGAQYF
TRBJ1-6,NA,TRBV6-1,NA,TGTGCCAGCAGTGAAGCGGCAGCCAACTTT,CASSEAAANF
TRBJ1-5,NA,TRBV7-8,NA,TGTGCCAGCAGCTTCGGGGTGAATCAGCCCCAGCATTTT,CASSFGVNQPQHF
TRBJ1-5,NA,TRBV30,TRBD1,TGTGCCTGGAGTGGACAGGGCCATCAGCCCCAGCATTTT,CAWSGQGHQPQHF
TRBJ1-5,NA,TRBV15,NA,TGTGCCACCAGCAGAGATCTTCAGCCCCAGCATTTT,CATSRDLQPQHF
TRBJ2-7,NA,TRBV29-1,TRBD2,TGCAGCGTTGCTCTTGGACTAGCGGGATCCTACGAGCAGTACTTC,CSVALGLAGSYEQYF
TRBJ2-7,NA,TRBV6-5,NA,TGTGCCAGCAGTCGCAGACTCGGTTCCTACGAGCAGTACTTC,CASSRRLGSYEQYF
TRBJ2-7,once,TRBV12-5,TRBD1,TGTGCTAGTGGTTTGGAGACAGGGACCTACGAGCAGTACTTC,CASGLETGTYEQYF
TRBJ1-6,once,TRBV6-5,TRBD1,TGTGCCAGCACGTCGACAGGGGGATCACCCCTCCACTTT,CASTSTGGSPLHF
TRBJ2-5,NA,TRBV6-5,TRBD2,TGTGCCAGCAGGTCGACTAGCGGGGGGGCGGAGACCCAGTACTTC,CASRSTSGGAETQYF
TRBJ2-1,NA,TRBV7-7,TRBD2,TGTGCCAGCAGCCCTAGTAGTGGCGGGGGGCACAATGAGCAGTTCTTC,CASSPSSGGGHNEQFF
TRBJ2-7,NA,TRBV6-2/TRBV6-3,NA,TGTGCCAGCAGTTACGTTGCGGGGGCCCCAGACGAGCAGTACTTC,CASSYVAGAPDEQYF
TRBJ1-5,NA,TRBV25-1,NA,TGTGCCAGCAGCCACCCGGGACGGATCAATCAGCCCCAGCATTTT,CASSHPGRINQPQHF